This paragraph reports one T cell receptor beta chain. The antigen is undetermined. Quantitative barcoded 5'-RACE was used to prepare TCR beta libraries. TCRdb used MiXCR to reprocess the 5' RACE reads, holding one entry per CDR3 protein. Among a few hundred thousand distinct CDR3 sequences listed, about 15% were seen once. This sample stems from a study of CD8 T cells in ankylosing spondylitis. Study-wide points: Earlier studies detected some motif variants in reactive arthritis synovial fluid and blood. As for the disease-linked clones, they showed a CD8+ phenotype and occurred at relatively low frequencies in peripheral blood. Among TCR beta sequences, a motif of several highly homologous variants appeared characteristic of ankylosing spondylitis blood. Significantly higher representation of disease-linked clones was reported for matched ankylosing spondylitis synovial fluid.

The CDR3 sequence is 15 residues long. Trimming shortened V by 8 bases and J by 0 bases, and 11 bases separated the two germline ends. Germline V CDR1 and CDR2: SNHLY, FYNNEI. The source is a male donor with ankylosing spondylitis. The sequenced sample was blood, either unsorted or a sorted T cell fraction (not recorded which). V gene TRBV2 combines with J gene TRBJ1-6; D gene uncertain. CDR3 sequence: CASLSWSSYNSPLHF. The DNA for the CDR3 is TGTGCCAGCTTATCGTGGAGCTCCTATAATTCACCCCTCCACTTT.